The T cell receptor beta chain described here comes from a study of blood T cells in healthy people across ages (dated by TCRdb to between 2014 and 2017). General notes on the study: In model experiments, template switching captured about one uniquely barcoded TCR beta cDNA molecule for every two T cells. For two donors (one aged 18 to 29 and one aged 80 or older), the study analyzed two additional independent replicas of 1 million unique cDNA reads from the same blood draw. Age-related changes in TCR beta repertoire diversity were measured in the study by deep sequencing normalized with unique cDNA molecular identifiers. To avoid experimental bias, donors of different ages were spread randomly across the sequencing lanes. The donors were split into four age groups: young (average 16 years), middle-aged (more than 35), aged (62) and long-lived (roughly 88).

What the research found in general, with its limitations: Estimates of total diversity based on one million sequenced T cells were regarded as lower bounds and as underestimates. Because profiling used bulk unsorted PBMCs, naive and antigen-experienced compartments could not be compared conclusively. Compared with the aged group, the long-lived group had more naive CD4+ T cells, fewer expanded clones and increased TCR diversity, a pattern suggesting age selection. As age increased, observed TCR beta diversity per million T cells dropped in a roughly linear way, and a significant reduction was already evident by age approximately 40. The CMV infection status of donors was not known, potentially confounding age-related changes in expanded clonotypes. Observed TCR beta diversity correlated strongly with the percentage of naive T cells measured by flow cytometry.

The 39 donors, aged roughly 6 to 100 years, were systemically healthy Caucasian individuals from Russia. Each donor gave roughly 11 milliliters of peripheral blood, drawn into EDTA-treated Vacutainer tubes. Ficoll-Paque density-gradient centrifugation was used to isolate PBMCs, with at least 7 million per sample. Trizol reagent was used to extract total RNA from the PBMCs, yielding at least 5.5 micrograms per sample. For every donor, an aliquot of PBMCs went through flow cytometry to measure the percentages of naive CD45RAhigh/CD27high T cells. Preparation of the library involved 5' RACE. TCRdb shows the sequencer as Illumina HiSeq 2500. A second PCR of roughly 7 to 11 cycles was performed with a sample-barcoded 5' primer and a J-beta primer mix. Each TCR beta cDNA molecule received a unique molecular identifier from a template-switch 5' adaptor carrying 12 random nucleotides. Each sample yielded at least 3 million CDR3-containing paired-end reads. First-strand cDNA was synthesized from all RNA with the Mint cDNA synthesis kit, primed by a TRBC-specific oligonucleotide. After uracil-DNA glycosylase treatment, a first 18-cycle PCR used universal primers M1SS and BC2_uni_R on all cDNA. The authors' pipeline ran thus. Normalization of each sample was performed by random selection of 1 million high-quality reads, each carrying a distinct molecular identifier. Instead of being binned into consensus sequences, reads that shared molecular identifiers were thrown out. MiTCR, run with a Q25 quality threshold and the strictest error-elimination algorithm, handled CDR3 identification, clonotype clustering and error correction. A nonparametric unseen species model with Euler transformation was used to estimate lower-bound total TCR beta diversity. TCRdb itself trimmed the public reads at Q25 with fastp, ran MiXCR and retained productive beta chains. Every entry covers one CDR3 protein and lists the most common genes and DNA from its rows. Here the V and J calls rest on TCRdb's processing, not on the authors' analysis. For this sample the table gives approximately 670,000 distinct CDR3 sequences, of which about 43% were detected only once. The ten top clones hold around 30% of the sample.

This clonotype showed up many times. Its antigen remains unidentified. Base qualities are missing; no much larger clone stands one base away. The CDR3 runs 12 amino acids, cysteine and phenylalanine included. Only CDR3 DNA is held: 36 bases, read in frame from base 1. The germline V gene (reference sequence) specifies DFQATT as CDR1 and SNEGSKA as CDR2. V has 6 bases trimmed and J has 4 bases trimmed; junction bases matching no gene number 4. This TCR derives from an elderly man in good health. Recombination connected TRBV20-1 to TRBJ2-5; a stretch of 8 junction bases matches TRBD2. Specimen: blood. The CDR3 loop reads CSAASGGETQYF. The DNA sequence follows: TGCAGTGCCGCCAGCGGGGGAGAGACCCAGTACTTC.